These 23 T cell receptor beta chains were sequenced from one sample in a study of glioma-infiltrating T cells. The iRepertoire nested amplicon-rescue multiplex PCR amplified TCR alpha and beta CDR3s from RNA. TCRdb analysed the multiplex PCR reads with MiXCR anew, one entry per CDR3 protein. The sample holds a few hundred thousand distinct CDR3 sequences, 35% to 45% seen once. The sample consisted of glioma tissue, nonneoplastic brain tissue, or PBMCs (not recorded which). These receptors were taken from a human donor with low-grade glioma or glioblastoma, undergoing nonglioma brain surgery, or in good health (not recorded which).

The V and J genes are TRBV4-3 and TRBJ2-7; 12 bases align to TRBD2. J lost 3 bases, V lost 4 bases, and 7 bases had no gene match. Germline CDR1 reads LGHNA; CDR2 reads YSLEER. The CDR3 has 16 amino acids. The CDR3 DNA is TGCGCCAGCAGCCGGACCGGGACTAGCGGGTTCTACGAGCAGTACTTC. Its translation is CASSRTGTSGFYEQYF.

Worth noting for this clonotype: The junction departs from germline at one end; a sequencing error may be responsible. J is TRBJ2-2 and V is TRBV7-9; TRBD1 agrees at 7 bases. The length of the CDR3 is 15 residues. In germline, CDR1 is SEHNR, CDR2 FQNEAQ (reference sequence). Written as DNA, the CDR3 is TGTGCCAGCAGCTTTAGGACAGGCTCCACCGGGAAGCTGTTTTTT. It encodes CASSFRTGSTGKLFF.

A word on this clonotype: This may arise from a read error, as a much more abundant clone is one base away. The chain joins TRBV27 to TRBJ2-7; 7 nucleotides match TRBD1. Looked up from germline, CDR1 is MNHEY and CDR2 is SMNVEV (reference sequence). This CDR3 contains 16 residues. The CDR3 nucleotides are TGTGCCAGCAGTTTATCCCCAGACAGGGTACTCTACGAGAAGTACTTC. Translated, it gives CASSLSPDRVLYEKYF.

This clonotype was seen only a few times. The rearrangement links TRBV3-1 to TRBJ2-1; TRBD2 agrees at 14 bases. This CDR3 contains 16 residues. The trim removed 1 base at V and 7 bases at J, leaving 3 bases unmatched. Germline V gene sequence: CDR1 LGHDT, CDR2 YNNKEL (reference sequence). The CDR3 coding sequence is TGTGCCAGCAGCCAAGTACGACTAGCGGGAGGGAATGAGCAGTTCTTC. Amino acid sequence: CASSQVRLAGGNEQFF.

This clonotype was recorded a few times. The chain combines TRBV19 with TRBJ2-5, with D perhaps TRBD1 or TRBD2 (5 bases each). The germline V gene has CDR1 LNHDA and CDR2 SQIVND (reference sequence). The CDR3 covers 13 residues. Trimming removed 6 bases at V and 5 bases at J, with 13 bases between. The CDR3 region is CASSTWDRETQYF. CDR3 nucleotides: TGTGCCAGTAGCACCTGGGACCGCGAGACCCAGTACTTC.

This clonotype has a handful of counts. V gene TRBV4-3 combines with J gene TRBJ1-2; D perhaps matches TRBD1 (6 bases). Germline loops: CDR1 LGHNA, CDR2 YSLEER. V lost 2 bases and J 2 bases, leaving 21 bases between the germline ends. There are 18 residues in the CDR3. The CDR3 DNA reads TGCGCCAGCAGCCAACCATTAAAAACCAGGGGACAAAACTATGGCTACACCTTC. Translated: CASSQPLKTRGQNYGYTF.

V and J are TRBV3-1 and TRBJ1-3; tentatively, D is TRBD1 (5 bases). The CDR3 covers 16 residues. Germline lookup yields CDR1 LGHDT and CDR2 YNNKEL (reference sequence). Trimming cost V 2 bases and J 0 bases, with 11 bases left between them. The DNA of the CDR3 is TGTGCCAGCAGCCAATGGGGGGATAGCTCTGGAAACACCATATATTTT. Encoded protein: CASSQWGDSSGNTIYF.

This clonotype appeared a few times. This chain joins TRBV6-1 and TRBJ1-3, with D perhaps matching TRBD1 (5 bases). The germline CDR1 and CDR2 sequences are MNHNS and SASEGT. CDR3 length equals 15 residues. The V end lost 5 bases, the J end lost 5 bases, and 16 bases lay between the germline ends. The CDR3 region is CASSYDSTERNTIYF. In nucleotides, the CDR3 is TGTGCCAGCAGTTATGATTCGACAGAACGAAACACCATATATTTT.

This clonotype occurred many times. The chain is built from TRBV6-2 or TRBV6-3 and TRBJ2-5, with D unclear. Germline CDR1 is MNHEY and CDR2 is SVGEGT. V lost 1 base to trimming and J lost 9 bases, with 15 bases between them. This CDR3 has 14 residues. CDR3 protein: CASSYLRPRQSQYF. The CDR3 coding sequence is TGTGCCAGCAGTTACTTGAGGCCCCGGCAGTCCCAGTACTTC.

CDR3 nucleotide sequence: TGCGCCAGCAGCCTTTTCCTAGCGGAAAACAATGAGCAGTTCTTC. Its protein is CASSLFLAENNEQFF. The chain uses TRBV4-3 and TRBJ2-1; 7 bases are shared with TRBD2. The CDR3 contains 15 residues. Unmatched junction bases numbered 8, after V lost 4 bases and J lost 5 bases. Germline CDR1 reads LGHNA; CDR2 reads YSLEER.

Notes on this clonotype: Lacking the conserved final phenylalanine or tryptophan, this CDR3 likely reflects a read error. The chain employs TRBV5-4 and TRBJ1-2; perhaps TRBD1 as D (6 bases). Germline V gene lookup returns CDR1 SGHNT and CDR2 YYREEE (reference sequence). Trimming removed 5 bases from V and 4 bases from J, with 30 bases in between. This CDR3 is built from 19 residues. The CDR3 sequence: CASSQERDTSYHNLYGYTI. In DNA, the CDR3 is TGTGCCAGCAGTCAAGAGCGGGACACGAGCTACCATAACCTCTATGGCTACACCATC.

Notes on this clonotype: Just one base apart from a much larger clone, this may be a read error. The CDR3 nucleotides are TGCGCCAGCGACACGGGAGGGCAGGGGAGCGAGCAGTACTTC. Its translation is CASDTGGQGSEQYF. V is TRBV5-1 and J is TRBJ2-7; 8 bases are a match to TRBD2. In germline, CDR1 is SGHRS, CDR2 YFSETQ. V gave up 7 bases and J gave up 6 bases; unmatched junction bases: 12. This CDR3 has 14 amino acids.

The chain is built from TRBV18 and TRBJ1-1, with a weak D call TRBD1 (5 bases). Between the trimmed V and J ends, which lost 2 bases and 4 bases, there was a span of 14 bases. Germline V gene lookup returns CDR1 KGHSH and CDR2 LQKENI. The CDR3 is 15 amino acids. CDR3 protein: CASSPREGAGTEAFF. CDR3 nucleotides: TGTGCCAGCTCACCAAGGGAAGGGGCCGGCACTGAAGCTTTCTTT. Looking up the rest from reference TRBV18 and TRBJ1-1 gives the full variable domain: NAGVMQNPRHLVRRRGQEARLRCSPMKGHSHVYWYRQLPEEGLKFMVYLQKENIIDESGMPKERFSAEFPKEGPSILRIQQVVRGDSAAYFCASSPREGAGTEAFFGQGTRLTVV.

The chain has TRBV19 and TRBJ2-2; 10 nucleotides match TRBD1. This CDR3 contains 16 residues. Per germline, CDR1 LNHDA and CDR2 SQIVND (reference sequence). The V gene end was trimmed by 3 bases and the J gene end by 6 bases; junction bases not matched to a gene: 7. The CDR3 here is CASSIFGTGEAGELFF. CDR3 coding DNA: TGTGCCAGTAGTATTTTTGGGACAGGGGAAGCCGGGGAGCTGTTTTTT. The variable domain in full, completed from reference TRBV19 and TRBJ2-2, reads DGGITQSPKYLFRKEGQNVTLSCEQNLNHDAMYWYRQDPGQGLRLIYYSQIVNDFQKGDIAEGYSVSREKKESFPLTVTSAQKNPTAFYLCASSIFGTGEAGELFFGEGSRLTVL.

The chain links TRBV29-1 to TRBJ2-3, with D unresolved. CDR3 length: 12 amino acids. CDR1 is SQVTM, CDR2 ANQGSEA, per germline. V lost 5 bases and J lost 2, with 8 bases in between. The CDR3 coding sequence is TGCAGCGTTAACCTTGACACAGATACGCAGTATTTT. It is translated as CSVNLDTDTQYF.

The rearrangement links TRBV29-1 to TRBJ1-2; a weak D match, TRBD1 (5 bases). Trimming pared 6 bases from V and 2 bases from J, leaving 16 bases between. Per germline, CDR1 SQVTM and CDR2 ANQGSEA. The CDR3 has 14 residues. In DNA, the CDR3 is TGCAGCGTAGACGGGGGATTCTCAAACTATGGCTACACCTTC. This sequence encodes CSVDGGFSNYGYTF.

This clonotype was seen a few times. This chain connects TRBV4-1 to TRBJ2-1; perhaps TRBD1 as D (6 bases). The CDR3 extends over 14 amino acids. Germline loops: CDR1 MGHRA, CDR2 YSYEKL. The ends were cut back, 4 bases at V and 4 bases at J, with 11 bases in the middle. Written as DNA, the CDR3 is TGCGCCAGCAGCCTACAGGGAGAATACAATGAGCAGTTCTTC. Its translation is CASSLQGEYNEQFF.

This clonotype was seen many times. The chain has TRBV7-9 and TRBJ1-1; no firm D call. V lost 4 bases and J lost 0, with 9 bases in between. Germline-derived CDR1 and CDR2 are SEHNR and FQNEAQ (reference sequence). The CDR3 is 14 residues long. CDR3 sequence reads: CASSSNSMNTEAFF. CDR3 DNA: TGTGCCAGCAGCTCGAATAGCATGAACACTGAAGCTTTCTTT.

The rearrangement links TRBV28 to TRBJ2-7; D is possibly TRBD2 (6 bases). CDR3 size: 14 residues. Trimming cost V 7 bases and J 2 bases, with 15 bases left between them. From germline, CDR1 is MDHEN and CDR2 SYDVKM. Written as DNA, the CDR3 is TGTGCCAGCACAGGTCTTGGCGGGACCTACGAGCAGTACTTC. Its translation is CASTGLGGTYEQYF. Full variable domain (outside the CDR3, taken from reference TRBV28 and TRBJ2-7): DVKVTQSSRYLVKRTGEKVFLECVQDMDHENMFWYRQDPGLGLRLIYFSYDVKMKEKGDIPEGYSVSREKKERFSLILESASTNQTSMYLCASTGLGGTYEQYFGPGTRLTVT.

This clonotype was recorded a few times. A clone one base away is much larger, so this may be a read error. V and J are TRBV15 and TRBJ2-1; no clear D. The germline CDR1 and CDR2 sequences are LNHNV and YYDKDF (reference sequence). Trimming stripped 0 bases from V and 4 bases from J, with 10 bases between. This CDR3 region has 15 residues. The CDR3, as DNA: TGTGCCACCAGCAGAGATCGGGTGGAGTACAATGAGCAGTTCTTC. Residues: CATSRDRVEYNEQFF.

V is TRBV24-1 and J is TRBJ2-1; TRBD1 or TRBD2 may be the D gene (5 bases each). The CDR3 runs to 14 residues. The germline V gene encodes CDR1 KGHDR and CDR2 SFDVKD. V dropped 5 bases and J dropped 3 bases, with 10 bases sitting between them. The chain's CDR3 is CATSGDGFYNEQFF. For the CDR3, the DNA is TGTGCCACCAGTGGGGACGGCTTCTACAATGAGCAGTTCTTC.

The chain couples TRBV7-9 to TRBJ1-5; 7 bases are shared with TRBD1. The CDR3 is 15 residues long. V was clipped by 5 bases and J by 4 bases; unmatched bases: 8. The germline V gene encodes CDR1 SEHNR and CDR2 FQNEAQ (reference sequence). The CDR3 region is CASSRSGTENQPQHF. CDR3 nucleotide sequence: TGTGCCAGCAGCCGTTCCGGGACAGAGAATCAGCCCCAGCATTTT.

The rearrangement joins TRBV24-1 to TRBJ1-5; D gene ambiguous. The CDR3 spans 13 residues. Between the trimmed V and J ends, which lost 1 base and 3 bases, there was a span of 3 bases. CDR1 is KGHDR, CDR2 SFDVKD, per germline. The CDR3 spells CATSDFVNQPQHF. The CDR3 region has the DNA TGTGCCACCAGTGATTTTGTCAATCAGCCCCAGCATTTT.